This is a list of T cell receptor beta chains from one sample in a study of cytomegalovirus exposure and HLA in healthy donors. The repertoire was sequenced with immunoSEQ multiplex PCR; TCRdb's copy has only in-frame clones and lacks some. This repertoire shows hundreds of thousands of clones, about 80% found once; its top ten account for less than 3.5%. The material sequenced was PBMCs. The receptors come from a woman aged 55-75 years in good health and CMV-seropositive. CDR3s include the opening cysteine and the closing phenylalanine or tryptophan. The D gene is left open where the match is weak. Expanded clones are given a class, and other clones once, few, many or no size at all.

D	V	size	J	length	DNA	CDR3
-	TRBV5-1	few	TRBJ1-4	16	TGCGCCAGCAGCTTGGGGTCGTCCCTTCTGAGTGAAAAACTGTTTTTT	CASSLGSSLLSEKLFF
-	TRBV18	-	TRBJ2-3	13	TGTGCCAGCTCTCCCCTAGGGGCAGATACGCAGTATTTT	CASSPLGADTQYF
-	TRBV2	-	TRBJ1-2	15	TGTGCCAGCTCTCCGGAGGGGGGGCAATACTATGGCTACACCTTC	CASSPEGGQYYGYTF
TRBD1	TRBV7-7	-	TRBJ2-6	16	TGTGCCAGCAGCTCCTACAGGGGGCCTGGGGCCAACGTCCTGACTTTC	CASSSYRGPGANVLTF
-	TRBV2	-	TRBJ2-3	14	TGTGCCGGCAGTGAAGCGCTTCGAGGAGGGACGCAGTATTTT	CAGSEALRGGTQYF
TRBD1	TRBV28	-	TRBJ1-4	15	TGTGCCAGCAGTCAAATTGACAGGGGGCGAGGAAAACTGTTTTTT	CASSQIDRGRGKLFF
TRBD2	TRBV9	-	TRBJ2-5	16	TGTGCCAGCAGCGTAGCTAGCGGGGGGGCCCCGGAGACCCAGTACTTC	CASSVASGGAPETQYF
-	TRBV7-9	-	TRBJ1-4	15	TGTTCCAGCAGCTTAGTGGACTCGGCTAATGAAAAACTGTTTTTT	CSSSLVDSANEKLFF
TRBD2	TRBV6-5	-	TRBJ2-3	16	TGTGCCAGCAGTTATGAGTACCGGGGGGGCACAGATACGCAGTATTTT	CASSYEYRGGTDTQYF
-	TRBV6-5	-	TRBJ1-5	13	TGTGCCAGCAGAAACAGCAACAATCAGCCCCAGCATTTT	CASRNSNNQPQHF
-	TRBV30	-	TRBJ2-1	14	TGTGCCTGGAGTGTAAGCGGGTCCTACAATGAGCAGTTCTTC	CAWSVSGSYNEQFF
TRBD2	TRBV29-1	-	TRBJ2-7	13	TGCAGCGTTGGGGGACTAGCGGGAGACGAGCAGTACTTC	CSVGGLAGDEQYF
-	TRBV7-2	-	TRBJ1-2	14	TGTGCCAGCAGCTTAGACAGGGTAAAGAGTGGCTACACCTTC	CASSLDRVKSGYTF
TRBD1	TRBV9	-	TRBJ2-3	16	TGTGCCAGCAGCTCTAGGACAGGGACCAGGGCAGATACGCAGTATTTT	CASSSRTGTRADTQYF
-	TRBV7-9	-	TRBJ1-4	15	TGTTCCAGCATCCAGACAGATCCAACTAATGAAAAACTGTTTTTT	CSSIQTDPTNEKLFF
-	TRBV7-9	once	TRBJ2-7	14	TGTGCCAGCAGCATAACAGGGACGCCGGACGAGCAGTACTTC	CASSITGTPDEQYF
TRBD1	TRBV30	-	TRBJ1-4	14	TGTGCCTGGAGGACAGGGACCACTAATGAAAAACTGTTTTTT	CAWRTGTTNEKLFF
TRBD1	TRBV2	-	TRBJ2-7	14	TGTGCCAGCAGCCAGAGGACAGGGGGCAGCGAGCAGTACTTC	CASSQRTGGSEQYF
TRBD2	TRBV30	-	TRBJ2-1	12	TGTGCCTGGAGTGTACTTCTAGCGGGGGTTTTCTTC	CAWSVLLAGVFF
TRBD1	TRBV30	-	TRBJ1-1	14	TGTGCCTGGAGTGTACGGGACAGGGATACTGAAGCTTTCTTT	CAWSVRDRDTEAFF